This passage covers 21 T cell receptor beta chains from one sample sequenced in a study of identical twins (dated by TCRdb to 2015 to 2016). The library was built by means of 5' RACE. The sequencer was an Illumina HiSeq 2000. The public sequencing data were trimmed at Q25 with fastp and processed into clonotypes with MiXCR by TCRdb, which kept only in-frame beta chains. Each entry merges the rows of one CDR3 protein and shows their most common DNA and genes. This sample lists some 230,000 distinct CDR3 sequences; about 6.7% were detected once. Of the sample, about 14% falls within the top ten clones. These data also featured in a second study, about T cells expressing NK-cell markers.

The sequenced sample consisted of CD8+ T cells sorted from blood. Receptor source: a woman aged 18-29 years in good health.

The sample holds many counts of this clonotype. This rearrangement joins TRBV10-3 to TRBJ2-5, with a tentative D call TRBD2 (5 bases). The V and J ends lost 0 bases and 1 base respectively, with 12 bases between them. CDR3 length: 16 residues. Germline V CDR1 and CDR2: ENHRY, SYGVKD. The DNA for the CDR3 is TGTGCCATCAGTGAGTCCGGGATGAGCAGCCAAGAGACCCAGTACTTC. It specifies CAISESGMSSQETQYF.

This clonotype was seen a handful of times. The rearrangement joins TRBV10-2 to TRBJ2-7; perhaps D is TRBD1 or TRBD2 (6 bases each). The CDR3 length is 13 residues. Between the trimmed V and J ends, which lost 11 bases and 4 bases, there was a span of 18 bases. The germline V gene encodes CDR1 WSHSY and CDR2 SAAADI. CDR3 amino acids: CASGAGNPYEQYF. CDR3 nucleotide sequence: TGCGCCTCGGGGGCCGGGAACCCTTACGAGCAGTACTTC.

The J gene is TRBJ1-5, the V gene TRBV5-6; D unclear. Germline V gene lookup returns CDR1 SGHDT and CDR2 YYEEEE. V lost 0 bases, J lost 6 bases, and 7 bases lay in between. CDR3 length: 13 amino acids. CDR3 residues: CASSLGISQPQHF. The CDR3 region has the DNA TGTGCCAGCAGCTTGGGGATTAGTCAGCCCCAGCATTTT.

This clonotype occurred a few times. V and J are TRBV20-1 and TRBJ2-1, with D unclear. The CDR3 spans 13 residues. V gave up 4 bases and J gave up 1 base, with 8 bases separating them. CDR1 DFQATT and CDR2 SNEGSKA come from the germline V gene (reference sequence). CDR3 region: CSAIRASYNEQFF. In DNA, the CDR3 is TGCAGTGCTATCCGGGCTTCCTACAATGAGCAGTTCTTC.

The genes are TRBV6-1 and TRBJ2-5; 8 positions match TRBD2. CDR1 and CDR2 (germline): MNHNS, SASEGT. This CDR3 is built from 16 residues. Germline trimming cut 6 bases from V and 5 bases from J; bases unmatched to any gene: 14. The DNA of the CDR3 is TGTGCCAGCAGCGCCGGGACTAGAGTTCGTTTTGAGACCCAGTACTTC. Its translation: CASSAGTRVRFETQYF.

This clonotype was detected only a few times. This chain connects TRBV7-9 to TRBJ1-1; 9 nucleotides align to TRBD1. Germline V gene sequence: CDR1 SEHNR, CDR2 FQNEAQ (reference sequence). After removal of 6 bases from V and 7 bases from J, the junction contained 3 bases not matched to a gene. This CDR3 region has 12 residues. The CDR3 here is CASRGDRVEAFF. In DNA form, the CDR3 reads TGTGCCAGCAGGGGGGACAGGGTTGAAGCTTTCTTT.

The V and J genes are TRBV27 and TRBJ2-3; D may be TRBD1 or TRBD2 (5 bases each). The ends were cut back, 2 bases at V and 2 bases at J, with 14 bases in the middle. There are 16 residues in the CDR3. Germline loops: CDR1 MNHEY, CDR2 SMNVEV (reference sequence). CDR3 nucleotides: TGTGCCAGCAGTTTAAGGGGCCTCGGGAACACAGATACGCAGTATTTT. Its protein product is CASSLRGLGNTDTQYF.

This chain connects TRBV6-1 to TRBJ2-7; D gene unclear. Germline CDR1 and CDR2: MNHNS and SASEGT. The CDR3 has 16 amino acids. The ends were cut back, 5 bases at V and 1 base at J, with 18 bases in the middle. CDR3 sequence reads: CASSPSDPSGSYEQYF. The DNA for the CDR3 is TGTGCCAGCAGTCCTTCTGACCCCTCAGGATCCTACGAGCAGTACTTC.

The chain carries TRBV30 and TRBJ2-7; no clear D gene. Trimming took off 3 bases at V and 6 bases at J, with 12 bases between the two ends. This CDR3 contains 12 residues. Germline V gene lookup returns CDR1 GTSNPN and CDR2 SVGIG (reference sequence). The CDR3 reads CAWSPLSGEQYF. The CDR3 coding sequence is TGTGCCTGGAGCCCTTTATCCGGCGAGCAGTACTTC. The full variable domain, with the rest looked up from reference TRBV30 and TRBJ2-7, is SQTIHQWPATLVQPVGSPLSLECTVEGTSNPNLYWYRQAAGRGLQLLFYSVGIGQISSEVPQNLSASRPQDRQFILSSKKLLLSDSGFYLCAWSPLSGEQYFGPGTRLTVT.

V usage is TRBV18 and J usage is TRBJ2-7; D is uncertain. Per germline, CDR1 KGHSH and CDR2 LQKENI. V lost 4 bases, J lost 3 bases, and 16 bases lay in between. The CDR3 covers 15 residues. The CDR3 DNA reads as TGTGCCAGCTCACTGAGTTCAAATGGGCTCTACGAGCAGTACTTC. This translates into CASSLSSNGLYEQYF.

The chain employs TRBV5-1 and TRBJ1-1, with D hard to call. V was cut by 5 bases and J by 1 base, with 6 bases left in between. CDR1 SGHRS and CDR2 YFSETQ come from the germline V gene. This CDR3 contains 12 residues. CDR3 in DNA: TGCGCCAGCAGGGTAACGAACACTGAAGCTTTCTTT. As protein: CASRVTNTEAFF. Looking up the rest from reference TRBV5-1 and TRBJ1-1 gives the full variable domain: KAGVTQTPRYLIKTRGQQVTLSCSPISGHRSVSWYQQTPGQGLQFLFEYFSETQRNKGNFPGRFSGRQFSNSRSEMNVSTLELGDSALYLCASRVTNTEAFFGQGTRLTVV.

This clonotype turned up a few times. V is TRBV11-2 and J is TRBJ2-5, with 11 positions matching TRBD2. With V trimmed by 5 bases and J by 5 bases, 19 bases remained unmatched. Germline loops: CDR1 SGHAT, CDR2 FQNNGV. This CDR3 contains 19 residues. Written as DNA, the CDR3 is TGTGCCAGCAGCCCTCGACTAGCGGGATCTGAAATTATAGGGGAGACCCAGTACTTC. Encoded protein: CASSPRLAGSEIIGETQYF.

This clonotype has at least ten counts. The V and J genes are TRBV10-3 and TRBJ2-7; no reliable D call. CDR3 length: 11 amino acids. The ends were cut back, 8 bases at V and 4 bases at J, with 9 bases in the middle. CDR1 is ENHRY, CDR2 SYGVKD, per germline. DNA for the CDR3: TGTGCCATCGGGCCGTCATACGAGCAGTACTTC. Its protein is CAIGPSYEQYF.

The CDR3 DNA sequence: TGTGCCAGCAGCCCAATTCAGGGGAACACTGAAGCTTTCTTT. It specifies CASSPIQGNTEAFF. V usage is TRBV12-3 or TRBV12-4 and J usage is TRBJ1-1, with D maybe TRBD1 (5 bases). This CDR3 comprises 14 residues. Trimming cost V 6 bases and J 1 base, with 12 bases left between them.

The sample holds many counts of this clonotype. In DNA, the CDR3 is TGTGCCAGCAGCGCCGGACAGGGGTCGGTCACTGAAGCTTTCTTT. Protein: CASSAGQGSVTEAFF. The J gene is TRBJ1-1, the V gene TRBV7-6; 9 nucleotides line up with TRBD1. J lost 4 bases, V lost 5 bases, and 8 bases had no gene match. The CDR3 runs to 15 residues. CDR1 SGHVS and CDR2 FNYEAQ come from the germline V gene.

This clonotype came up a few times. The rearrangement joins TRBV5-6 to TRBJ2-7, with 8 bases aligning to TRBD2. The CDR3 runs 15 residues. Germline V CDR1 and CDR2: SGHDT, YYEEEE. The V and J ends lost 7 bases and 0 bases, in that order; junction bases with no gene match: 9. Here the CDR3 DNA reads TGTGCCAGCGGCGGGGGGCTTACAGTCTCCTACGAGCAGTACTTC. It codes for CASGGGLTVSYEQYF.

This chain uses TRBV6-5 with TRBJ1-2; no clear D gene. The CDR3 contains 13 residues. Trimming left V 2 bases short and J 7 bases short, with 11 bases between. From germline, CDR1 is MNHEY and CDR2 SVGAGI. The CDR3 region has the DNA TGTGCCAGCAGTTACGGACCGAACGGTGGCTACACCTTC. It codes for CASSYGPNGGYTF.

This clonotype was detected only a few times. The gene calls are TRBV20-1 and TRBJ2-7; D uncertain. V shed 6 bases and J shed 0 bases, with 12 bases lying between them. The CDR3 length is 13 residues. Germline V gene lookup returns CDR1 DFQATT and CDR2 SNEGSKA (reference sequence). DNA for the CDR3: TGCAGTGCGATGCCACAATACTCCTACGAGCAGTACTTC. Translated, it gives CSAMPQYSYEQYF.

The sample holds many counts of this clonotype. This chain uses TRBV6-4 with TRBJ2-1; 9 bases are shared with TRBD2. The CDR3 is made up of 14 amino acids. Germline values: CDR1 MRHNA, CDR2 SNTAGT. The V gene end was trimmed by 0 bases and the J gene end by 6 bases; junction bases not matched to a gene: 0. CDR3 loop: CASSDSSGSNEQFF. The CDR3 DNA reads TGTGCCAGCAGTGACTCTAGCGGGAGCAATGAGCAGTTCTTC.

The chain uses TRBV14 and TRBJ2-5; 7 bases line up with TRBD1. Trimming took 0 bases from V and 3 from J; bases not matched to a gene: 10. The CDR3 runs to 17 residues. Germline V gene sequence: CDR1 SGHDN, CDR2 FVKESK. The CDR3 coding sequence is TGTGCCAGCAGCCAAGACGAGCCTGGGACAGCCAAAGAGACCCAGTACTTC. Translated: CASSQDEPGTAKETQYF.

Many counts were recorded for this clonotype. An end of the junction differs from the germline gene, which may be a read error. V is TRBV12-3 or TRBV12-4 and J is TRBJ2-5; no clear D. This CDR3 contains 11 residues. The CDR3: CASTLEVLHAF. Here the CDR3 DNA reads TGTGCCAGCACCCTCGAGGTGCTCCATGCCTTC.